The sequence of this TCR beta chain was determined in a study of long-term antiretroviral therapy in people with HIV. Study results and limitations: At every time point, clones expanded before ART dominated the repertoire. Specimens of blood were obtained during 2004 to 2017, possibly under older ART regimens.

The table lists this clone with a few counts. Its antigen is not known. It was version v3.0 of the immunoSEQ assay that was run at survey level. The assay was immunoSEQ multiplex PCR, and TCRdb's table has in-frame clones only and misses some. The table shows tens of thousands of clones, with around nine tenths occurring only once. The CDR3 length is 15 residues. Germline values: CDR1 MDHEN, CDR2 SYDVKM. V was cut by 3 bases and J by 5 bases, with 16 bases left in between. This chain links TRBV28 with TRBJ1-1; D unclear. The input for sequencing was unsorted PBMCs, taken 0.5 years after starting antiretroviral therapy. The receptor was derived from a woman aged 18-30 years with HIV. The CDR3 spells CASSFISAVSTEAFF. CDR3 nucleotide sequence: TGTGCCAGCAGTTTTATATCGGCCGTGAGTACTGAAGCTTTCTTT.